These T cell receptor beta chains were read from a single sample in a study of early T cells in non-severe SARS-CoV-2 infection. TCRdb reanalysed the 5' RACE reads using MiXCR and keeps one entry per CDR3 protein. Of several thousand distinct CDR3 sequences in the sample, about 4.8% were seen once. The sample was whole blood. These receptors all stem from an adult who was a healthcare worker with PCR-confirmed SARS-CoV-2 infection or an uninfected control (not recorded which). CDR3s include the opening cysteine and the closing phenylalanine or tryptophan. A D gene is named only where the DNA matches it firmly. For some rows the clone size is stated as once, few or many, or as a class when expanded; others skip it.

size | J | V | D | DNA | CDR3
medium-sized | TRBJ2-3 | TRBV4-3 | TRBD2 | TGCGCCAGCAGCCCCCGACTAGCGAACACAGATACGCAGTATTTT | CASSPRLANTDTQYF
. | TRBJ2-7 | TRBV6-2/TRBV6-3 | . | TGTGCCAGCAGTTACTCGGTCAGTACCTACGAGCAGTACTTC | CASSYSVSTYEQYF
. | TRBJ1-2 | TRBV5-8 | TRBD1 | TGTGCCAGCAAGAAGGACAGGATCTATGGCTACACCTTC | CASKKDRIYGYTF
large | TRBJ1-5 | TRBV28 | . | TGTGCCAGCAGTTTAGGGCAGGGTCTCCAGCCCCAGCATTTT | CASSLGQGLQPQHF
many | TRBJ2-7 | TRBV11-2 | . | TGTGCCAGCAGCTTAGCCACCGGGCAACAGTACTTC | CASSLATGQQYF
many | TRBJ2-1 | TRBV4-1 | . | TGCGCCAGCAGCCAAGATCCCTTAGCGACTTCCGCCTACAATGAGCAGTTCTTC | CASSQDPLATSAYNEQFF
many | TRBJ1-1 | TRBV7-9 | . | TGTGCCAGCAGCTTAGGGACATGGGGATCTGAAGCTTTCTTT | CASSLGTWGSEAFF
many | TRBJ2-7 | TRBV28 | . | TGTGCCAGCAGTTTCGAATACGAGCAGTACTTC | CASSFEYEQYF
. | TRBJ2-3 | TRBV20-1 | . | TGCAGTGCCCAACGGGGCATCTCAGATACGCAGTATTTT | CSAQRGISDTQYF
few | TRBJ2-5 | TRBV5-1 | . | TGCGCCAGCAGCTTGGAAGGACTATCCCAAGAGACCCAGTACTTC | CASSLEGLSQETQYF
medium-sized | TRBJ1-5 | TRBV6-5 | . | TGTGCCAGCAGGAGAGGGAGCAATCAGCCCCAGCATTTT | CASRRGSNQPQHF
many | TRBJ1-1 | TRBV19 | . | TGTGCCAGTAGTATGGTACAGAACACTGAAGCTTTCTTT | CASSMVQNTEAFF
many | TRBJ2-3 | TRBV12-3/TRBV12-4 | . | TGTGCCAGCAGAAGGGGGGGCATGAGGTCTAGCACAGATACGCAGTATTTT | CASRRGGMRSSTDTQYF
many | TRBJ1-5 | TRBV5-1 | . | TGCGCCAGCAGCTTGGGGCAGGGGACAAAAAGCAATCAGCCCCAGCATTTT | CASSLGQGTKSNQPQHF
medium-sized | TRBJ1-2 | TRBV12-3/TRBV12-4 | TRBD1 | TGTGCCAGCAGTTCGACGGACAGGCCAAGCTATGGCTACACCTTC | CASSSTDRPSYGYTF
medium-sized | TRBJ2-3 | TRBV20-1 | . | TGCAGTGCCCCACTAATGGGCACAGATACGCAGTATTTT | CSAPLMGTDTQYF
medium-sized | TRBJ2-7 | TRBV9 | . | TGTGCCAGCAGCGTAAGGGGAGGCGAGCAGTACTTC | CASSVRGGEQYF
medium-sized | TRBJ2-2 | TRBV12-3/TRBV12-4 | . | TGTGCCAGCCGCGTAAACGCGAACACCGGGGAGCTGTTTTTT | CASRVNANTGELFF
medium-sized | TRBJ1-4 | TRBV20-1 | . | TGCAGTGCTAGAGACTCGTCGACTGAAAAACTGTTTTTT | CSARDSSTEKLFF
many | TRBJ2-5 | TRBV6-6 | TRBD1 | TGTGCCAGCAGGTCTTGGACAGGGGAAATCAGAGAGACCCAGTACTTC | CASRSWTGEIRETQYF
many | TRBJ1-1 | TRBV6-5 | . | TGTGCCAGCAGTTACGACGGGCGATCGAACACTGAAGCTTTCTTT | CASSYDGRSNTEAFF
. | TRBJ1-5 | TRBV15 | TRBD1 | TGTGCCACCAGGGCTAGGCAGGGGGCCGGTCAGCCCCAGCATTTT | CATRARQGAGQPQHF
medium-sized | TRBJ1-2 | TRBV6-5 | . | TGTGCCAGCAGTTCGCGTTATGGCTACACCTTC | CASSSRYGYTF
many | TRBJ1-1 | TRBV19 | . | TGTGCCAGTAGTTGGGGGGGGATCACTGAAGCTTTCTTT | CASSWGGITEAFF
. | TRBJ1-2 | TRBV2 | . | TGTGCCAGCAGTGAAGAATCTAACTATGGCTACACCTTC | CASSEESNYGYTF
. | TRBJ1-6 | TRBV27 | . | TGTGCCAGCAGTTCCCTCGTTACAGGGTTCGGATCACCCCTCCACTTT | CASSSLVTGFGSPLHF
many | TRBJ2-3 | TRBV7-9 | . | TGTGCCAGCAGCTTCACTCCAGTACGGGGAGGTAGCACAGATACGCAGTATTTT | CASSFTPVRGGSTDTQYF
medium-sized | TRBJ2-1 | TRBV6-1 | . | TGTGCCAGCAGTGATCGCGGGAGCAGGGGTGAGCAGTTCTTC | CASSDRGSRGEQFF
many | TRBJ2-1 | TRBV7-3 | . | TGTGCCAGCAGCTCACAAAACAATGAGCAGTTCTTC | CASSSQNNEQFF
many | TRBJ2-2 | TRBV20-1 | TRBD1 | TGCAGTGCTGCTCCTGGGACAGGTGGCACCGGGGAGCTGTTTTTT | CSAAPGTGGTGELFF
many | TRBJ1-1 | TRBV20-1 | . | TGCAGTGCTAGTGCCGCGGGGAACACTGAAGCTTTCTTT | CSASAAGNTEAFF
. | TRBJ2-3 | TRBV6-2/TRBV6-3 | . | TGTGCCAGCCTACGCAGAGATACGCAGTATTTT | CASLRRDTQYF
many | TRBJ2-7 | TRBV19 | . | TGTGCCAAATGCAGTAGTATAGCGATGATGCAGGACCTTTCCTACGAGCAGTACTTC | CAKCSSIAMMQDLSYEQYF
medium-sized | TRBJ1-2 | TRBV6-2/TRBV6-3 | . | TGTGCCAGCAGTCACAGGGAAAACTATGGCTACACCTTC | CASSHRENYGYTF
medium-sized | TRBJ2-2 | TRBV11-3 | . | TGTGCCAGCAGCCCGCTCACTAGCACCGGGGAGCTGTTTTTT | CASSPLTSTGELFF
medium-sized | TRBJ1-5 | TRBV7-6 | . | TGTGCCAGCAGCTTTCAGTTGGGTCAGCCCCAGCATTTT | CASSFQLGQPQHF
medium-sized | TRBJ2-1 | TRBV5-4 | . | TGTGCCAGCAGGGGTGCCCCGGATTCCTACAATGAGCAGTTCTTC | CASRGAPDSYNEQFF
few | TRBJ1-1 | TRBV29-1 | . | TGCAGCGCCGCAAGCCAGGGTATCACTGAAGCTTTCTTT | CSAASQGITEAFF
many | TRBJ2-3 | TRBV30 | . | TGTGCCTGGAGTGTGGGGTACGCAGATACGCAGTATTTT | CAWSVGYADTQYF
many | TRBJ2-1 | TRBV12-3/TRBV12-4 | TRBD2 | TGTGCCAGCAGTTCGGCTAGCGGGAGGACCCCAGCGAGCAATGAGCAGTTCTTC | CASSSASGRTPASNEQFF
medium-sized | TRBJ1-2 | TRBV5-6 | . | TGTGCCAGCAGCTCTACAAACCAGGGGCAGGTCTATGGCTACACCTTC | CASSSTNQGQVYGYTF
medium-sized | TRBJ2-2 | TRBV4-3 | . | TGCGCCAGCAGCCAAGATCCGCCCGGCGGGGCCAACACCGGGGAGCTGTTTTTT | CASSQDPPGGANTGELFF
medium-sized | TRBJ2-2 | TRBV6-2/TRBV6-3 | . | TGTGCCAGCAGTTACTCGAGGACGAACACCGGGGAGCTGTTTTTT | CASSYSRTNTGELFF
medium-sized | TRBJ2-1 | TRBV29-1 | . | TGCAGCGTTGAAGATCTGAGACTAACAAACAATGAGCAGTTCTTC | CSVEDLRLTNNEQFF
. | TRBJ1-1 | TRBV7-2 | . | TGTGCCAGCTTACTCAGGGTCAACACTGAAGCTTTCTTT | CASLLRVNTEAFF
many | TRBJ2-5 | TRBV6-6 | TRBD2 | TGTGCCAGCAGTCTGGGGCCTAGCGGGAGTTCAGAAGAGACCCAGTACTTC | CASSLGPSGSSEETQYF
many | TRBJ2-1 | TRBV18 | . | TGTGCCAGCTCCGTTTTACAGGACAATGAGCAGTTCTTC | CASSVLQDNEQFF
medium-sized | TRBJ2-1 | TRBV20-1 | . | TGCAGTGCTAGAGTGCCTAGTGGTGGCCATGAGCAGTTCTTC | CSARVPSGGHEQFF
many | TRBJ2-1 | TRBV12-3/TRBV12-4 | TRBD2 | TGTGCCAGCAGTTTCATTTCGGGCGGGAGGGCCTACAATGAGCAGTTCTTC | CASSFISGGRAYNEQFF
many | TRBJ2-5 | TRBV7-2 | TRBD2 | TGTGCCAGCAGCCTAGCTAGCGGGAGAAGAGAGACCCAGTACTTC | CASSLASGRRETQYF
many | TRBJ2-7 | TRBV12-3/TRBV12-4 | TRBD2 | TGTGCCAGCAGCGGACTAGCGGGAGGCGAGCAGTACTTC | CASSGLAGGEQYF
many | TRBJ2-2 | TRBV4-1 | TRBD2 | TGCGCCAGCACTCGACTAGCGGGAGTTGGGGGCGGGGAGCTGTTTTTT | CASTRLAGVGGGELFF
many | TRBJ2-1 | TRBV2 | TRBD1 | TGTGCCAGCAGCAGGGGGCTAACAAGCAATGAGCAGTTCTTC | CASSRGLTSNEQFF
many | TRBJ2-3 | TRBV20-1 | . | TGCAGTGCTAGTGGTCGCGATAGCACAGATACGCAGTATTTT | CSASGRDSTDTQYF
few | TRBJ2-5 | TRBV7-6 | . | TGTGCCAGCAGCTTGGGCAGGAGGTCGGAGACCCAGTACTTC | CASSLGRRSETQYF
many | TRBJ2-1 | TRBV11-2 | . | TGTGCCAGCAGCTCACCGGTGACCCATGAGCAGTTCTTC | CASSSPVTHEQFF
. | TRBJ2-2 | TRBV20-1 | TRBD2 | TGCAGTGCGAGCCTCAGCGGGAGCTTCGCCGGGGAGCTGTTTTTT | CSASLSGSFAGELFF
few | TRBJ2-1 | TRBV7-9 | . | TGTGCCAGCAGCCTTACATACAATGAGCAGTTCTTC | CASSLTYNEQFF
medium-sized | TRBJ2-3 | TRBV20-1 | TRBD2 | TGCAGTGCTAGAGATTCAGCGGGAGGCTGGCCACAGTATTTT | CSARDSAGGWPQYF
many | TRBJ2-7 | TRBV6-5 | TRBD2 | TGTGCCAGCAGTTACACGGGACTAGACGCCGAGCAGTACTTC | CASSYTGLDAEQYF